This is a list of T cell receptor beta chains from one sample in a study of vaccination and CD4 T cells after COVID-19. Their recognized antigens are unknown. TCRdb re-called the PCR reads through MiXCR, storing one row per CDR3 protein. The sample includes about 23,000 distinct CDR3 sequences, approximately 44% of them seen just once. Sequenced material: CD4+ T cells from blood, cultured in vitro, taken before SARS-CoV-2 vaccination. Receptors originate from a human donor who received a COVID-19 vaccine. CDR3s leave out the opening cysteine and the closing phenylalanine or tryptophan. The order of the fields is J gene, V gene, CDR3 protein.

j_call: TRBJ1-2
v_call: TRBV20-1
cdr3_aa: SAREPGPRGYT

j_call: TRBJ2-3
v_call: TRBV20-1
cdr3_aa: SIPSGGAPTDTQY

j_call: TRBJ1-1
v_call: TRBV10-3
cdr3_aa: AISERTQNTEAF

j_call: TRBJ1-1
v_call: TRBV12-3/TRBV12-4
cdr3_aa: ASSLFEGRSEAF

j_call: TRBJ2-7
v_call: TRBV21-1
cdr3_aa: ASSNPDMGSSYEQY

j_call: TRBJ1-5
v_call: TRBV19
cdr3_aa: ASSIWGRNQPQH

j_call: TRBJ2-5
v_call: TRBV6-1
cdr3_aa: ATARGFQETQY

j_call: TRBJ2-7
v_call: TRBV6-5
cdr3_aa: ASSYGLAGSYEQY

j_call: TRBJ1-6
v_call: TRBV2
cdr3_aa: ASSDRGPGTNSPLH

j_call: TRBJ2-5
v_call: TRBV30
cdr3_aa: AWTPGGGETQY

j_call: TRBJ1-2
v_call: TRBV2
cdr3_aa: ASSEGGTQGLYGYT

j_call: TRBJ2-2
v_call: TRBV7-9
cdr3_aa: ASSPLPAGSPNTGELF

j_call: TRBJ2-1
v_call: TRBV6-1
cdr3_aa: ASSLAPDRGNEQF

j_call: TRBJ2-3
v_call: TRBV21-1
cdr3_aa: ASRPEAISTDTQY

j_call: TRBJ1-1
v_call: TRBV25-1
cdr3_aa: ASSESRGATEAF

j_call: TRBJ2-3
v_call: TRBV12-3/TRBV12-4
cdr3_aa: ASSFRGLAGVADTQY

j_call: TRBJ1-2
v_call: TRBV12-3/TRBV12-4
cdr3_aa: ASSPQPDSYYGYT

j_call: TRBJ1-4
v_call: TRBV10-3
cdr3_aa: AISEGTGNEKLF

j_call: TRBJ1-1
v_call: TRBV5-1
cdr3_aa: ASSLEPGNTEAF

j_call: TRBJ2-3
v_call: TRBV20-1
cdr3_aa: SASWGRGAQGDTQY

j_call: TRBJ2-1
v_call: TRBV20-1
cdr3_aa: SARVGGPSSYNEQF

j_call: TRBJ1-5
v_call: TRBV20-1
cdr3_aa: SAQGVGNQPQH

j_call: TRBJ2-3
v_call: TRBV5-1
cdr3_aa: ASSHSGEITDTQY

j_call: TRBJ2-5
v_call: TRBV19
cdr3_aa: ASSMNVGGQETQY

j_call: TRBJ1-5
v_call: TRBV27
cdr3_aa: ASSPTGTKQPQH

j_call: TRBJ2-2
v_call: TRBV24-1
cdr3_aa: ATTGGPNTGELF

j_call: TRBJ1-2
v_call: TRBV2
cdr3_aa: ASSPLRQGEGGYT

j_call: TRBJ1-5
v_call: TRBV19
cdr3_aa: ASSTSHDRVPSNQPQH

j_call: TRBJ2-7
v_call: TRBV6-4
cdr3_aa: ASSDSLAGVNYEQY

j_call: TRBJ1-2
v_call: TRBV25-1
cdr3_aa: ASSGLGDYGYT

j_call: TRBJ2-5
v_call: TRBV7-9
cdr3_aa: ASSLDGLGQQETQY

j_call: TRBJ2-7
v_call: TRBV7-8
cdr3_aa: ASSKGTGYSYEQY

j_call: TRBJ1-1
v_call: TRBV12-3/TRBV12-4
cdr3_aa: ASRGARTSNTEAF

j_call: TRBJ2-1
v_call: TRBV30
cdr3_aa: AWVAGSGWLTYNEQF

j_call: TRBJ2-3
v_call: TRBV6-1
cdr3_aa: ASSEAGGRADTQY

j_call: TRBJ1-6
v_call: TRBV6-1
cdr3_aa: ASRLAQGDNSPLH

j_call: TRBJ2-7
v_call: TRBV6-2/TRBV6-3
cdr3_aa: ASSTRDGTYEQY

j_call: TRBJ2-2
v_call: TRBV24-1
cdr3_aa: ATSDNLAGAVNTGELF

j_call: TRBJ1-2
v_call: TRBV6-1
cdr3_aa: ASSERPSVSGALNYGYT

j_call: TRBJ1-2
v_call: TRBV20-1
cdr3_aa: SADGRDKGVYGYT